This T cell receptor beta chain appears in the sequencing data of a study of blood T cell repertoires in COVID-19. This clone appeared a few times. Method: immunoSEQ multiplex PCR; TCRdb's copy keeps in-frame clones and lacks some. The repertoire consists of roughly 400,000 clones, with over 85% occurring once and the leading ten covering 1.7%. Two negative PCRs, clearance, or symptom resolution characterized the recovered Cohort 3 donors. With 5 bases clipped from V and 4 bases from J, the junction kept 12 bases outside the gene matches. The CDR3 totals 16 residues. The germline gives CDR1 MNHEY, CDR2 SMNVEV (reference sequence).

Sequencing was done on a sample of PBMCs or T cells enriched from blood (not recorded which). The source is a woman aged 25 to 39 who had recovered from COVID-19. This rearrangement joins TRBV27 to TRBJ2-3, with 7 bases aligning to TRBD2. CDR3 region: CASSPGRAGPPDTQYF. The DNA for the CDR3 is TGTGCCAGCAGTCCTGGGAGAGCGGGACCGCCAGATACGCAGTATTTT.